A selection of T cell receptor beta chains follows, all from one sample in a study of T cells in Graves' hyperthyroidism and ophthalmopathy. TCRdb independently ran MiXCR on the multiplex PCR reads; one entry per CDR3 protein. The table records hundreds of thousands of distinct CDR3 sequences, 11% to 15% of them present only once. Sequencing was carried out using blood. Every receptor here comes from a young woman with Graves' hyperthyroidism. CDR3s leave out the opening cysteine and the closing phenylalanine or tryptophan. The order of the fields is V gene, J gene, CDR3 protein.

V: TRBV2
J: TRBJ2-2
CDR3: ASSALAGGNTGELF

V: TRBV7-9
J: TRBJ1-5
CDR3: ASSLGSEFQPQH

V: TRBV11-3
J: TRBJ2-5
CDR3: ASSEPFLAGDEGETQY

V: TRBV11-3
J: TRBJ1-1
CDR3: ASSFRGRTEAF

V: TRBV4-3
J: TRBJ2-1
CDR3: ASSARTSPYNEQF

V: TRBV9
J: TRBJ2-2
CDR3: ASSGRDRGRENTGELF

V: TRBV11-2
J: TRBJ2-7
CDR3: ASEPGGLVPDYEQY

V: TRBV29-1
J: TRBJ1-3
CDR3: SACPNSGNTIY

V: TRBV6-2/TRBV6-3
J: TRBJ2-7
CDR3: ASALAGSSSYEQY

V: TRBV11-1
J: TRBJ2-5
CDR3: ASSRTPGEYQETQY

V: TRBV27
J: TRBJ2-7
CDR3: ASSLLANTYEQY

V: TRBV27
J: TRBJ2-2
CDR3: ASSLGRGRGYTGELF

V: TRBV3-1
J: TRBJ2-7
CDR3: ASSQTPSYEQY

V: TRBV6-1
J: TRBJ2-5
CDR3: ASTAGETQY